The 18 T cell receptor beta chains reported below all come from one sample, sequenced in a study of CD8 T cells in Susac syndrome. Random hexamers were used to reverse transcribe an amount of about 0.45 to 1 ug RNA. TCRdb reanalysed the immunoSEQ multiplex PCR reads using MiXCR and keeps one entry per CDR3 protein. The sample holds over 150,000 distinct CDR3 sequences, about 94% seen once. The sample consisted of CD4+ T cells from PBMCs. The source of these receptors is a human donor with multiple sclerosis.

The V call is TRBV20-1, the J call TRBJ1-2; 8 bases agree with TRBD1. V trimming: 3 bases; J trimming: 4 bases; junction bases outside the gene matches: 7. The CDR3 spans 14 residues. From germline, CDR1 is DFQATT and CDR2 SNEGSKA (reference sequence). The CDR3: CSARETGGGYGYTF. In nucleotides, the CDR3 is TGCAGTGCTAGGGAAACAGGGGGAGGCTATGGCTACACCTTC.

The chain links TRBV19 to TRBJ2-1, with D perhaps matching TRBD2 (6 bases). The V gene lost 7 bases and the J gene lost 2 bases, with 12 bases spanning the gap. Germline V lookup: CDR1 LNHDA, CDR2 SQIVND (reference sequence). The CDR3 is 14 amino acids. CDR3 bases: TGTGCCAGTATCGGGGGTATCGCCTACAATGAGCAGTTCTTC. It yields the protein CASIGGIAYNEQFF.

The V call is TRBV30, the J call TRBJ1-1, with D uncertain. The germline V gene has CDR1 GTSNPN and CDR2 SVGIG (reference sequence). CDR3 length equals 14 residues. Trimming left V 4 bases short and J 10 bases short, with 22 bases between. CDR3 sequence: CAWKPETGWVGAFF. The DNA of the CDR3 is TGTGCCTGGAAACCGGAAACGGGGTGGGTAGGAGCTTTCTTT.

The count of this clonotype is one. V gene TRBV15 combines with J gene TRBJ2-7; tentative D call: TRBD1 (7 bases). Trimming removed 2 bases from V and 7 bases from J, with 15 bases in between. The CDR3 length is 14 residues. The germline CDR1 and CDR2 sequences are LNHNV and YYDKDF (reference sequence). CDR3 nucleotide sequence: TGTGCCACCAGCAGAAACACAGGGGCGGGAGAGCAGTACTTC. Encoded protein: CATSRNTGAGEQYF.

V gene TRBV2 combines with J gene TRBJ1-2; weak D call: TRBD1 (5 bases). V lost 3 bases and J lost 4, with 15 bases in between. The CDR3 length is 15 residues. CDR1 is SNHLY, CDR2 FYNNEI, per germline. The CDR3 loop reads CASSDGGDPRYGYTF. CDR3 in DNA: TGTGCCAGCAGTGATGGGGGGGATCCTCGCTATGGCTACACCTTC.

The chain combines TRBV7-7 with TRBJ2-7; TRBD1 or TRBD2 may be the D gene (5 bases each). The CDR3 is made up of 14 amino acids. The germline V and J ends were trimmed by 7 bases and 6 bases, with 19 bases remaining between them. The V gene's germline CDR1 is SSHAT and CDR2 FNYEAQ (reference sequence). The CDR3 reads CASILTGASVEQYF. The CDR3 coding sequence is TGTGCCAGCATCCTTACCGGGGCCTCAGTCGAGCAGTACTTC.

CDR3 region: CASSPRGTGNTEAFF. CDR3 coding DNA: TGTGCCAGCAGCCCCCGTGGTACCGGGAACACTGAAGCTTTCTTT. The V call is TRBV11-2, the J call TRBJ1-1; D is ambiguous. Deletions cut 5 bases from V and 1 base from J, with 14 bases between. This CDR3 spans 15 amino acids. Germline CDR1 and CDR2: SGHAT and FQNNGV.

This rearrangement joins TRBV6-5 to TRBJ2-7, with D possibly TRBD2 on 6 matching bases. CDR1 and CDR2 from the germline V gene are MNHEY and SVGAGI. The CDR3 sequence is 14 residues long. Trimming cost V 0 bases and J 2 bases, with 8 bases left between them. The CDR3 DNA is TGTGCCAGCAGTTACTCGTGGGGGGCCTACGAGCAGTACTTC. It specifies CASSYSWGAYEQYF.

This sequence joins TRBV6-5 and TRBJ1-1; no definite D call. This CDR3 region has 14 residues. The germline CDR1 and CDR2 sequences are MNHEY and SVGAGI. V shed 5 bases and J shed 6 bases, with 16 bases lying between them. The CDR3: CASSRRAPRAEAFF. The CDR3 bases are TGTGCCAGCAGTCGGCGGGCCCCTAGAGCTGAAGCTTTCTTT.

The CDR3 DNA reads TGTGCCAGCAGCTTACAGTATGGGGCAGATACGCAGTATTTT. Amino acids: CASSLQYGADTQYF. The V gene is TRBV7-2, the J gene TRBJ2-3, with D unclear. V dropped 2 bases and J dropped 4 bases, with 10 bases sitting between them. The CDR3 has 14 residues. Germline V gene data show CDR1 as SGHTA and CDR2 as FQGNSA.

The genes are TRBV27 and TRBJ2-1; the match to TRBD2 covers 9 bases. V lost 4 bases to trimming and J lost 4 bases; unmatched junction nucleotides: 11. Per the germline V gene, CDR1 is MNHEY and CDR2 is SMNVEV (reference sequence). The CDR3 length is 17 residues. CDR3 residues: CASSSIPTSGLYNEQFF. The CDR3 nucleotides are TGTGCCAGCAGTTCGATTCCGACTAGCGGCCTATACAATGAGCAGTTCTTC.

The V and J genes are TRBV3-1 and TRBJ2-6; perhaps TRBD1 as D (5 bases). The V end was cut by 4 bases, the J end by 0 bases, with 13 bases between. Germline CDR1 LGHDT, CDR2 YNNKEL (reference sequence). This CDR3 has 17 amino acids. Here the CDR3 reads CASSLWGLTSGANVLTF. CDR3 nucleotide sequence: TGTGCCAGCAGCCTTTGGGGCCTGACCTCTGGGGCCAACGTCCTGACTTTC.

The chain carries TRBV18 and TRBJ2-7; D unresolved. The CDR3 has 14 amino acids. Germline V gene sequence: CDR1 KGHSH, CDR2 LQKENI. V lost 3 bases to trimming and J lost 2 bases, with 11 bases between them. In DNA form, the CDR3 reads TGTGCCAGCTCACCGACCTCGAGCACCTACGAGCAGTACTTC. Protein: CASSPTSSTYEQYF.

The rearrangement links TRBV12-3 or TRBV12-4 to TRBJ2-7, with D perhaps matching TRBD1 (5 bases). Trimming cost V 3 bases and J 7 bases, with 10 bases left between them. This CDR3 is 12 amino acids long. CDR3 coding DNA: TGTGCCAGCAGTTTGACAGTCTTGGAGCAGTACTTC. Protein product: CASSLTVLEQYF.

In this sample, this clonotype turned up once. This chain links TRBV12-3 or TRBV12-4 with TRBJ2-7; the D is unclear. V was trimmed by 5 bases and J by 3 bases, leaving 14 bases between them. This CDR3 contains 14 residues. The CDR3 DNA sequence: TGTGCCAGCAGTCTCCTGGGTGGGAACTACGAGCAGTACTTC. It encodes CASSLLGGNYEQYF.

This chain joins TRBV12-3 or TRBV12-4 and TRBJ1-1; TRBD1 matches 9 bases. The V gene end was trimmed by 5 bases and the J gene end by 1 base; junction bases not matched to a gene: 8. The CDR3 consists of 16 residues. The CDR3 here is CASSHNRGRGNTEAFF. CDR3 nucleotides: TGTGCCAGCAGTCACAACAGGGGGCGAGGGAACACTGAAGCTTTCTTT.

This clonotype was detected only once. V is TRBV29-1 and J is TRBJ2-7; D perhaps matches TRBD1 (5 bases). V dropped 2 bases and J dropped 5 bases, with 10 bases sitting between them. This CDR3 has 12 residues. Germline V gene sequence: CDR1 SQVTM, CDR2 ANQGSEA. Written as DNA, the CDR3 is TGCAGCGTTGAAAGTGTAGGGGACGAGCAGTACTTC. This gives the protein CSVESVGDEQYF.

The chain recombines TRBV18 with TRBJ2-7; 12 positions agree with TRBD1. Germline V lookup: CDR1 KGHSH, CDR2 LQKENI. The length of the CDR3 is 16 residues. V dropped 3 bases and J dropped 6; count of bases not matched to a gene: 9. CDR3 amino acids: CASSPDGGTGGSEQYF. CDR3 nucleotides: TGTGCCAGCTCACCGGACGGGGGGACAGGGGGCAGCGAGCAGTACTTC.